The source of this T cell receptor (beta chain) is a study of T cell repertoires in cytomegalovirus infection. Study-wide points: Based on cumulative public TCR beta family frequency, carriers of CMV plus the relevant HLA were identified.

TCRdb independently ran MiXCR on the reads; one entry per CDR3 protein. The top ten clones hold around 15% of a sample with some 440,000 distinct CDR3 sequences, roughly 31% of them seen once. Germline loops: CDR1 SGDLS, CDR2 YYNGEE. The CDR3 totals 16 residues. Comment on this clonotype: The antigen remains unidentified. Germline is not matched at one junction end, which may reflect a read error.

The origin of this receptor is a human donor in good health (CMV status not recorded). Some clones in this sample may be carry-over from other donors' samples. The sample taken for sequencing was PBMCs. The rearrangement uses TRBV9 and TRBJ2-3; 9 bases match TRBD2. CDR3 coding DNA: TGTTCCAGCAGCGTAAGTAGCGGGGGCCCCACAGATACGCAGTATTTT. This gives the protein CSSSVSSGGPTDTQYF.